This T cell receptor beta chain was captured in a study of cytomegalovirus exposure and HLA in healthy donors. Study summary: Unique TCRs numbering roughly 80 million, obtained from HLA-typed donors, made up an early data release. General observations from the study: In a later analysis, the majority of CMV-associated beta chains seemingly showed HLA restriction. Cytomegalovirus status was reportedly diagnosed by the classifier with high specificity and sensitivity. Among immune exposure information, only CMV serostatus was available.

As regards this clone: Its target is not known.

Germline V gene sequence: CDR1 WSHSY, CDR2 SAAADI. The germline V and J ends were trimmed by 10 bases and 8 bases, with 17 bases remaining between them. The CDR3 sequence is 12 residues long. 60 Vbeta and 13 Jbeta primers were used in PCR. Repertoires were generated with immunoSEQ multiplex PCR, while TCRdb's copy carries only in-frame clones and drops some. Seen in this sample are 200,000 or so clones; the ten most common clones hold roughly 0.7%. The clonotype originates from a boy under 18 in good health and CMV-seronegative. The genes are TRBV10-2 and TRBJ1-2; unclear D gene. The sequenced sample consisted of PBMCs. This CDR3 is CAIKQWSGGYTF. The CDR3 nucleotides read TGCGCCATCAAGCAATGGTCGGGGGGCTACACCTTC.